This TCR beta chain emerged from a study of blood T cell repertoires in COVID-19. Study in general: Sources were T cells, B-cell-depleted T cells, or PBMCs; the material itself was cDNA or gDNA.

V was trimmed by 2 bases and J by 5 bases, leaving 12 bases between them. From germline, CDR1 is MNHEY and CDR2 SVGEGT. The CDR3 extends over 14 amino acids. Sequencing was performed with immunoSEQ multiplex PCR; in TCRdb, only in-frame clones are kept and a portion is missing. The sample lists about 210,000 clones, about nine tenths seen once, with about 9.3% in the top ten. The TCR comes from a man aged 18-30 years with acute COVID-19. The specimen sequenced was PBMCs or T cells enriched from blood (not recorded which). V usage is TRBV6-2 or TRBV6-3 and J usage is TRBJ2-5; possibly TRBD2 for D (5 bases). CDR3: CASSYIVGGETQYF. The CDR3 region has the DNA TGTGCCAGCAGTTACATTGTCGGCGGGGAGACCCAGTACTTC.